The 30 T cell receptor beta chains below all came from one sample that was sequenced in a study of T-cell memory formation after mild COVID-19. TCRdb itself ran the 5' RACE reads through MiXCR, one entry per CDR3 protein. The sample lists fewer than 700,000 distinct CDR3 sequences, roughly 21% occurring once. The sample comprised PBMCs or a T cell subset sorted from them (not recorded which). These receptors all come from an adult woman who had mild COVID-19 (a few samples of this study predate the infection). Cell type and time point are not known.

This clonotype showed up just a few times. V and J are TRBV5-8 and TRBJ2-1; tentatively, D is TRBD1 (6 bases). The CDR3 totals 15 residues. Germline assignment: CDR1 SGHTS and CDR2 YDEGEE. Trimming pared 5 bases from V and 4 bases from J, leaving 16 bases between. CDR3 in DNA: TGTGCCAGCAGGTGGGGGCGAGGGTATTACAATGAGCAGTTCTTC. Translating gives CASRWGRGYYNEQFF.

V usage is TRBV5-6 and J usage is TRBJ1-4; TRBD1 aligns across 9 bases. The CDR3 runs 19 residues. V was clipped by 4 bases and J by 0 bases; unmatched bases: 13. CDR1 and CDR2 (germline): SGHDT, YYEEEE. The CDR3 loop reads CASSPNPWDRETTNEKLFF. The CDR3 DNA follows: TGTGCCAGCAGCCCTAATCCGTGGGACAGGGAGACAACTAATGAAAAACTGTTTTTT.

The sample holds a few counts of this clonotype. The genes are TRBV3-1 and TRBJ1-2; D possibly corresponds to TRBD1 (6 bases). Germline lookup yields CDR1 LGHDT and CDR2 YNNKEL (reference sequence). CDR3 length: 15 amino acids. Trimming took off 6 bases at V and 1 base at J, with 15 bases between the two ends. DNA of the CDR3: TGTGCCAGCAGTCAAACTGACAGGATTAACTATGGCTACACCTTC. Amino acids: CASSQTDRINYGYTF.

The CDR3 sequence is CATSDGWTGSEQYF. As DNA, the CDR3 is TGTGCCACCAGTGACGGATGGACAGGGAGCGAGCAGTACTTC. The rearrangement uses TRBV24-1 and TRBJ2-7; 8 bases map to TRBD1. There are 14 residues in the CDR3. J lost 6 bases, V lost 4 bases, and 7 bases had no gene match. Germline V gene lookup returns CDR1 KGHDR and CDR2 SFDVKD.

The V gene is TRBV12-3 or TRBV12-4, the J gene TRBJ2-1; D may be TRBD1 (5 bases). Trimming cost V 5 bases and J 8 bases, with 19 bases left between them. This CDR3 region has 15 residues. CDR3 residues: CASSGQESGWDEQFF. Written as DNA, the CDR3 is TGTGCCAGCAGTGGACAAGAATCTGGCTGGGATGAGCAGTTCTTC.

The rearrangement uses TRBV12-3 or TRBV12-4 and TRBJ2-5; 13 nucleotides agree with TRBD2. This CDR3 spans 17 amino acids. J was trimmed by 5 bases and V by 2 bases; bases with no gene match: 8. CDR3 protein: CASSLLGTSGIWETQYF. As DNA, the CDR3 is TGTGCCAGCAGTTTATTAGGGACTAGCGGGATTTGGGAGACCCAGTACTTC.

This clonotype was counted a single time. V is TRBV6-5 and J is TRBJ2-1, with a weak D call TRBD1 (5 bases). V shed 7 bases and J shed 7 bases, with 11 bases lying between them. The germline CDR1 and CDR2 sequences are MNHEY and SVGAGI. The CDR3 length is 12 residues. CDR3 residues: CASTQGGNEQFF. Here the CDR3 DNA reads TGTGCCAGCACCCAGGGTGGTAATGAGCAGTTCTTC.

The genes are TRBV12-3 or TRBV12-4 and TRBJ2-7; 10 nucleotides align to TRBD1. CDR3 length: 15 residues. Trimming removed 7 bases from V and 3 bases from J; junction bases left unmatched: 9. The CDR3 loop reads CASNARDRGFYEQYF. Written as DNA, the CDR3 is TGTGCCAGCAATGCCCGGGACAGGGGCTTCTACGAGCAGTACTTC.

There are a few counts of this clonotype. The J gene is TRBJ2-1, the V gene TRBV19; no definite D call. The V gene lost 4 bases and the J gene lost 3 bases, with 10 bases spanning the gap. Per germline, CDR1 LNHDA and CDR2 SQIVND (reference sequence). The CDR3 runs to 14 residues. The CDR3 DNA reads as TGTGCCAGTAGTACGGTGGACGGCTACAATGAGCAGTTCTTC. This sequence encodes CASSTVDGYNEQFF.

In its sample, this clonotype was seen many times. The chain recombines TRBV5-1 with TRBJ1-1; tentatively, D is TRBD1 (5 bases). The CDR3 totals 14 residues. V lost 4 bases to trimming and J lost 0 bases, with 10 bases between them. Germline V gene lookup returns CDR1 SGHRS and CDR2 YFSETQ. The CDR3 here is CASSIGTVNTEAFF. CDR3 in DNA: TGCGCCAGCAGCATAGGGACGGTGAACACTGAAGCTTTCTTT. The whole variable domain, filled in from reference TRBV5-1 and TRBJ1-1, reads KAGVTQTPRYLIKTRGQQVTLSCSPISGHRSVSWYQQTPGQGLQFLFEYFSETQRNKGNFPGRFSGRQFSNSRSEMNVSTLELGDSALYLCASSIGTVNTEAFFGQGTRLTVV.

V gene TRBV4-2 combines with J gene TRBJ1-5; TRBD1 might be the D (6 bases). The germline gives CDR1 LGHNA, CDR2 YNFKEQ. The length of the CDR3 is 15 residues. Trimming shortened V by 0 bases and J by 6 bases, and 12 bases separated the two germline ends. In DNA form, the CDR3 reads TGTGCCAGCAGCCAAGACGGCAGGGGTTTTCAGCCCCAGCATTTT. Residues: CASSQDGRGFQPQHF.

This sequence joins TRBV29-1 and TRBJ1-1, with 7 bases matching TRBD1. The CDR3 covers 18 residues. V gave up 0 bases and J gave up 0 bases; unmatched junction bases: 13. Per the germline V gene, CDR1 is SQVTM and CDR2 is ANQGSEA. The CDR3 is CSVEDLSGGPPLNTEAFF. CDR3 sequence (DNA): TGCAGCGTTGAAGATCTTTCAGGGGGACCGCCGTTGAACACTGAAGCTTTCTTT.

CDR3 in amino acids: CASSPLDRADQPQHF. In DNA form, the CDR3 reads TGTGCCAGCAGCCCATTGGACCGCGCGGATCAGCCCCAGCATTTT. The V gene is TRBV5-4, the J gene TRBJ1-5; the D is unclear. Per the germline V gene, CDR1 is SGHNT and CDR2 is YYREEE (reference sequence). Trimming took off 4 bases at V and 5 bases at J, with 16 bases between the two ends. The CDR3 length is 15 residues.

This clonotype has more than one count but fewer than ten. The rearrangement joins TRBV18 to TRBJ2-1; the D is unclear. Germline CDR1 and CDR2: KGHSH and LQKENI. CDR3 length: 12 residues. Trimming left V 4 bases short and J 9 bases short, with 10 bases between. The CDR3 DNA reads as TGTGCCAGCTCACTTCTCAAGGTTGAGCAGTTCTTC. Amino acid sequence: CASSLLKVEQFF.

This clonotype appeared a few times. CDR3 nucleotides: TGTGCCAGCAGCTTAGAGAAAAGGGGTTTCTACGAGCAGTACTTC. It yields the protein CASSLEKRGFYEQYF. The chain couples TRBV7-8 to TRBJ2-7, with D possibly being TRBD1 (5 bases). Between the trimmed V and J ends, which lost 1 base and 3 bases, there was a span of 13 bases. The length of the CDR3 is 15 residues. Germline lookup yields CDR1 SGHVS and CDR2 FQNEAQ.

This clonotype was counted only a few times. This CDR3 reads CASSYSGVTSGTETQYF. The DNA for the CDR3 is TGTGCCAGCAGTTACTCGGGGGTGACTAGCGGGACAGAGACCCAGTACTTC. The gene calls are TRBV6-6 and TRBJ2-5, with 11 nucleotides matching TRBD2. The CDR3 has 17 residues. Unmatched junction bases numbered 7, after V lost 0 bases and J lost 4 bases. Germline V CDR1 and CDR2: MNHNY, SVGAGI (reference sequence).

V is TRBV12-3 or TRBV12-4 and J is TRBJ1-2; D gene unclear. The CDR3 consists of 15 residues. V gave up 2 bases and J gave up 3 bases, with 13 bases separating them. CDR3 DNA: TGTGCCAGCAGTTTATCGGCGGCTGGGTACTATGGCTACACCTTC. Protein sequence: CASSLSAAGYYGYTF.

This clonotype was detected a few times. This chain joins TRBV15 and TRBJ2-3; 8 nucleotides align to TRBD2. CDR3 length: 18 amino acids. V shed 2 bases, J shed 4 bases, and the junction held 14 bases outside the gene matches. Per the germline V gene, CDR1 is LNHNV and CDR2 is YYDKDF (reference sequence). In DNA form, the CDR3 reads TGTGCCACCAGCAGACCCCCGCGGGGCGGGGGGAGATCAGATACGCAGTATTTT. It translates to CATSRPPRGGGRSDTQYF.

This clonotype was seen more than once but under ten times. V usage is TRBV12-3 or TRBV12-4 and J usage is TRBJ2-5; TRBD1 aligns across 7 bases. The CDR3 is made up of 16 amino acids. The V segment lost 6 bases and the J segment 0 bases; nucleotides outside the gene matches: 10. The CDR3 nucleotides read TGTGCCAGCAGAAAGACCGGGACAGCAAACCAAGAGACCCAGTACTTC. Translation: CASRKTGTANQETQYF.

The genes are TRBV20-1 and TRBJ1-2, with D tentatively TRBD1 (6 bases). The germline gives CDR1 DFQATT, CDR2 SNEGSKA (reference sequence). This CDR3 is 15 amino acids long. V dropped 0 bases and J dropped 4 bases, with 15 bases sitting between them. The CDR3 spells CSARDLRTAIYGYTF. As DNA, the CDR3 is TGCAGTGCTAGAGATCTGAGGACAGCTATCTATGGCTACACCTTC.

In its sample, this clonotype was seen many times. The chain carries TRBV4-2 and TRBJ2-1; D not certain. The V gene lost 6 bases and the J gene lost 8 bases, with 11 bases spanning the gap. The CDR3 has 12 amino acids. The germline gives CDR1 LGHNA, CDR2 YNFKEQ. The CDR3, as DNA: TGTGCCAGCAGGGGCATTCCGGATGAGCAGTTCTTC. This gives the protein CASRGIPDEQFF.

This chain uses TRBV18 with TRBJ1-1; 7 bases are a match to TRBD1. Germline V CDR1 and CDR2: KGHSH, LQKENI. This CDR3 is built from 15 residues. With 6 bases clipped from V and 3 bases from J, the junction kept 10 bases outside the gene matches. CDR3 sequence reads: CASSLNRDSHTEAFF. The CDR3 bases are TGTGCCAGCTCCCTGAACCGGGACAGCCACACTGAAGCTTTCTTT.

The chain employs TRBV9 and TRBJ2-7; TRBD1 aligns across 9 bases. Germline values: CDR1 SGDLS, CDR2 YYNGEE. The V gene end was trimmed by 4 bases and the J gene end by 7 bases; junction bases not matched to a gene: 12. There are 15 residues in the CDR3. CDR3: CASSSPGQGTEEQYF. Here the CDR3 DNA reads TGTGCCAGCAGCTCCCCGGGACAGGGTACCGAGGAGCAGTACTTC.

In its sample, this clonotype was seen a few times. The chain is built from TRBV7-9 and TRBJ2-7, with 12 bases that match TRBD2. Trimming cost V 4 bases and J 6 bases; bases outside gene matches: 10. This CDR3 spans 16 amino acids. The V gene's germline CDR1 is SEHNR and CDR2 FQNEAQ (reference sequence). The CDR3 protein is CASSWGTSGSWGEQYF. The CDR3 region has the DNA TGTGCCAGCAGCTGGGGGACTAGCGGGTCCTGGGGCGAGCAGTACTTC.

This chain links TRBV5-1 with TRBJ1-2, with no clear D. CDR3 size: 14 residues. The germline gives CDR1 SGHRS, CDR2 YFSETQ. Deletions cut 0 bases from V and 3 bases from J, with 9 bases between. The CDR3 coding sequence is TGCGCCAGCAGCTTGGAGAGGGCGGACTATGGCTACACCTTC. Translation: CASSLERADYGYTF.

This clonotype was counted once. The chain has TRBV30 and TRBJ2-7, with D uncertain. The V and J ends lost 2 bases and 2 bases respectively, with 13 bases between them. The CDR3 is made up of 14 amino acids. CDR1 is GTSNPN and CDR2 is SVGIG in the germline V gene (reference sequence). CDR3 sequence (DNA): TGTGCCTGGAGTCCCCTTTCCAGAGCCTACGAGCAGTACTTC. Encoded protein: CAWSPLSRAYEQYF. Variable domain in full (rest from reference TRBV30 and TRBJ2-7): SQTIHQWPATLVQPVGSPLSLECTVEGTSNPNLYWYRQAAGRGLQLLFYSVGIGQISSEVPQNLSASRPQDRQFILSSKKLLLSDSGFYLCAWSPLSRAYEQYFGPGTRLTVT.

The V call is TRBV6-1, the J call TRBJ2-5; perhaps D is TRBD1 or TRBD2 (5 bases each). Germline CDR1 reads MNHNS; CDR2 reads SASEGT. This CDR3 spans 14 amino acids. Trimming pared 4 bases from V and 4 bases from J, leaving 13 bases between. The CDR3 loop reads CASSGAGTGETQYF. Here the CDR3 DNA reads TGTGCCAGCAGTGGGGCCGGGACGGGAGAGACCCAGTACTTC.

This clonotype has more than one count but fewer than ten. The CDR3 DNA reads as TGTGCCAGCAGTTACCCTTCTGGGGAGGGCGAGGAAGATACGCAGTATTTT. It translates to CASSYPSGEGEEDTQYF. The chain couples TRBV6-2 or TRBV6-3 to TRBJ2-3, with 7 bases that match TRBD2. There are 17 residues in the CDR3. Germline-derived CDR1 and CDR2 are MNHEY and SVGEGT. With V trimmed by 2 bases and J by 5 bases, 13 bases remained unmatched.

This chain joins TRBV27 and TRBJ1-1, with 7 bases identical to TRBD1. CDR1 is MNHEY, CDR2 SMNVEV, per germline (reference sequence). J was trimmed by 1 base and V by 1 base; bases with no gene match: 3. There are 15 residues in the CDR3. Here the CDR3 DNA reads TGTGCCAGCAGTTTATTGGGACAGCCGAACACTGAAGCTTTCTTT. Protein: CASSLLGQPNTEAFF.

This clonotype came up a few times. The rearrangement uses TRBV24-1 and TRBJ1-5; possibly TRBD1 for D (5 bases). V lost 4 bases and J lost 7, with 16 bases in between. This CDR3 has 15 residues. Germline assignment: CDR1 KGHDR and CDR2 SFDVKD. The CDR3: CATSDHRGRDQPQHF. The CDR3 DNA reads as TGTGCCACCAGTGACCACCGGGGGAGAGACCAGCCCCAGCATTTT.